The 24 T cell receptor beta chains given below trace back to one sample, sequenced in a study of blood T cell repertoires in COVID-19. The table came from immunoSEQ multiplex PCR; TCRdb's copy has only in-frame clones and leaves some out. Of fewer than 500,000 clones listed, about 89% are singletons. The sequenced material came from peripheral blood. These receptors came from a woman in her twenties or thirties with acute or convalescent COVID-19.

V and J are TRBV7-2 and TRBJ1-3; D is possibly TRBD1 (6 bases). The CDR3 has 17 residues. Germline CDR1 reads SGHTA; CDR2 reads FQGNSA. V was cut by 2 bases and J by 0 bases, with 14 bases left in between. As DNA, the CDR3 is TGTGCCAGCAGCTTATTTGGGGGCGGAAGCTCTGGAAACACCATATATTTT. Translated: CASSLFGGGSSGNTIYF.

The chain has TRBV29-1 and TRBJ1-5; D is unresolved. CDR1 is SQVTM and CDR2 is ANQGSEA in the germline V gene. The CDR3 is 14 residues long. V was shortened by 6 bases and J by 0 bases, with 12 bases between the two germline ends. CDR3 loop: CSVADRYSNQPQHF. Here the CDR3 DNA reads TGCAGCGTCGCGGATCGATATAGCAATCAGCCCCAGCATTTT.

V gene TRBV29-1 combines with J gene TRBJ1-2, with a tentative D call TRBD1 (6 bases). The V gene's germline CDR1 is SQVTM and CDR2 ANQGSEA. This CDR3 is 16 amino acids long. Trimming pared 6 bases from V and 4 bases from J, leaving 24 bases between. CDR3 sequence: CSVHTKQGFDGYGYTF. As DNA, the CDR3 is TGCAGCGTCCATACCAAACAGGGCTTCGATGGCTATGGCTACACCTTC.

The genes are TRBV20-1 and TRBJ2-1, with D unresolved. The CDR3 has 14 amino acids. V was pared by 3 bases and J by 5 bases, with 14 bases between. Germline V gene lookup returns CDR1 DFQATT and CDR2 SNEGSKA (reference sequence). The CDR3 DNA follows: TGCAGTGCTAGTATCCCATACACTAACAATGAGCAGTTCTTC. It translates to CSASIPYTNNEQFF.

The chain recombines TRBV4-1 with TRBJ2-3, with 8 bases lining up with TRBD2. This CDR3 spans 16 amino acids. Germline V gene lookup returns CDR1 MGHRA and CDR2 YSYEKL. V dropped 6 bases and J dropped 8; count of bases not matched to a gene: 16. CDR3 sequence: CASRHGELAAQGTQYF. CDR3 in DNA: TGCGCCAGCAGACACGGGGAACTAGCGGCCCAAGGTACGCAGTATTTT.

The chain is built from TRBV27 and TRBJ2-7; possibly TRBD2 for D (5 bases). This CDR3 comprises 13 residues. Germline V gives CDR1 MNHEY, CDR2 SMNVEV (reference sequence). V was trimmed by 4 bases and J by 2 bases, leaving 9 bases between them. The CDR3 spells CASSSRGTYEQYF. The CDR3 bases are TGTGCCAGCAGTTCACGGGGTACCTACGAGCAGTACTTC.

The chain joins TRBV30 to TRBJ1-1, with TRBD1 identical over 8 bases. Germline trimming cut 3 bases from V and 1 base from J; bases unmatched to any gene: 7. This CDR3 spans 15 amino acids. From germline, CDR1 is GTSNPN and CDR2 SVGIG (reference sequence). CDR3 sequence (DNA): TGTGCCTGGAGAAGGCAGGGGGCTCCGAACACTGAAGCTTTCTTT. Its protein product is CAWRRQGAPNTEAFF.

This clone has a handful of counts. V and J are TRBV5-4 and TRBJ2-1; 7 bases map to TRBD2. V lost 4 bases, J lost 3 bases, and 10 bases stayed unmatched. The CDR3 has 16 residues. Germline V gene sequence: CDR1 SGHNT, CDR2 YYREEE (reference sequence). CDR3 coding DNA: TGTGCCAGCAGCCCACTCGTCGGGGGGATCTACAATGAGCAGTTCTTC. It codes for CASSPLVGGIYNEQFF.

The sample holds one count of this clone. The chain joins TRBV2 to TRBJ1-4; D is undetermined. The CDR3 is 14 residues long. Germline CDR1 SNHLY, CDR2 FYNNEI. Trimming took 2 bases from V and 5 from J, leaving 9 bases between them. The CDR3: CASSEHSQNEKLFF. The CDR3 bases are TGTGCCAGCAGTGAACACAGTCAAAATGAAAAACTGTTTTTT.

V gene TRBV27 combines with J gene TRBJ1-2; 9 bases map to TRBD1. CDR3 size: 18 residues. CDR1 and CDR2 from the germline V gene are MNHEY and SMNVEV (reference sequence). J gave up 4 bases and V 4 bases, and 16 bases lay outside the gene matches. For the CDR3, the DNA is TGTGCCAGCAGTTCTCTTTCGTGGGACAGGGAGTCGAGCTATGGCTACACCTTC. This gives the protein CASSSLSWDRESSYGYTF.

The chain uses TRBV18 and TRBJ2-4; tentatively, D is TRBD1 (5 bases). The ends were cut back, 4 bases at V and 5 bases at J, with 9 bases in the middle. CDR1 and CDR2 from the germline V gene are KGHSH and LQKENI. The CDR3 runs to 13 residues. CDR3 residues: CASSQGHENIQYF. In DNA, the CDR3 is TGTGCCAGCTCACAAGGACACGAAAACATTCAGTACTTC.

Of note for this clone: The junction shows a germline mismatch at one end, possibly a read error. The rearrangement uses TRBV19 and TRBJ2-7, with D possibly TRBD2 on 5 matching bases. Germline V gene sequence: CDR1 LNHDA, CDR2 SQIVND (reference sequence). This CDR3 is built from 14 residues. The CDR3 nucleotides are TGTGCCAGTAGGATAGGACTTCCCGCCTACGAGCAGTACTTC. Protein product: CASRIGLPAYEQYF.

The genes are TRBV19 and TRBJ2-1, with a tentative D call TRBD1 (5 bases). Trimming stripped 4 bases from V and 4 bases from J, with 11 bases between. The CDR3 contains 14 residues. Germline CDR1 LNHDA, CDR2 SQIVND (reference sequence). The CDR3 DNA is TGTGCCAGTAGTAAAAGGACAATATACAATGAGCAGTTCTTC. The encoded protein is CASSKRTIYNEQFF.

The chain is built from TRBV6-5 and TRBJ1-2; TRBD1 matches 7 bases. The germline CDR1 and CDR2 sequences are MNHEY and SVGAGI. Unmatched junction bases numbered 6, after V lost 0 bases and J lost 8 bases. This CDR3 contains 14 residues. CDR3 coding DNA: TGTGCCAGCAGTTACTCCCCTCAGGGGGGAGGCTACACCTTC. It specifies CASSYSPQGGGYTF.

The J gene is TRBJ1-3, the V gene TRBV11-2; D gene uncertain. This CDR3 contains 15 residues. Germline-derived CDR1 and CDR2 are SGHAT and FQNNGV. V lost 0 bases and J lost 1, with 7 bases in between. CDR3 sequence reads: CASSLDGSSGNTIYF. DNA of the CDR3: TGTGCCAGCAGCTTAGACGGGAGTTCTGGAAACACCATATATTTT.

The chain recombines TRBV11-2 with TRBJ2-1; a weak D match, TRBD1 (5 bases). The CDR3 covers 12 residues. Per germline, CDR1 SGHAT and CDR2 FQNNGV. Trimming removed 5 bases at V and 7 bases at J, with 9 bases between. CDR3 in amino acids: CASSQGSNEQFF. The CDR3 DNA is TGTGCCAGCAGCCAGGGAAGTAATGAGCAGTTCTTC.

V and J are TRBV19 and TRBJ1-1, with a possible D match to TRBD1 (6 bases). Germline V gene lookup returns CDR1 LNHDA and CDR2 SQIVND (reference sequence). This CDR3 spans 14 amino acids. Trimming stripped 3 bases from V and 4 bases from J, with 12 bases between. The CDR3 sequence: CASSIGGGITEAFF. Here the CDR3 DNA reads TGTGCCAGTAGTATTGGCGGGGGCATCACTGAAGCTTTCTTT.

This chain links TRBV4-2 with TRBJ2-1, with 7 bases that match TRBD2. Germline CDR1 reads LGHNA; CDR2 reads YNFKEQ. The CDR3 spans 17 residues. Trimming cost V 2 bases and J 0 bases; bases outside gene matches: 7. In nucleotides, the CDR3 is TGTGCCAGCAGCCAAAGAGTTGGCGGGGGCTCCTACAATGAGCAGTTCTTC. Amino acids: CASSQRVGGGSYNEQFF.

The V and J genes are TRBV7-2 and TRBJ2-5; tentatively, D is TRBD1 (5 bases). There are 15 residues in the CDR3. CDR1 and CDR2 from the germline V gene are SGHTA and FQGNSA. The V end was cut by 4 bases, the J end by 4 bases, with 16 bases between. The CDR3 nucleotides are TGTGCCAGCAGCTCAACGTCGGCCCAGGGAGAGACCCAGTACTTC. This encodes CASSSTSAQGETQYF.

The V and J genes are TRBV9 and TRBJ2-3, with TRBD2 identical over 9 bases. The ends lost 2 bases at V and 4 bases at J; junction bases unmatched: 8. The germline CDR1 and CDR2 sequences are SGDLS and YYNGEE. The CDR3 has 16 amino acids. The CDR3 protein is CASSVSGGGGSDTQYF. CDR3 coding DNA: TGTGCCAGCAGCGTGTCTGGCGGGGGGGGGTCAGATACGCAGTATTTT. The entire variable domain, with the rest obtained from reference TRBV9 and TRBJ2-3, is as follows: DSGVTQTPKHLITATGQRVTLRCSPRSGDLSVYWYQQSLDQGLQFLIQYYNGEERAKGNILERFSAQQFPDLHSELNLSSLELGDSALYFCASSVSGGGGSDTQYFGPGTRLTVL.

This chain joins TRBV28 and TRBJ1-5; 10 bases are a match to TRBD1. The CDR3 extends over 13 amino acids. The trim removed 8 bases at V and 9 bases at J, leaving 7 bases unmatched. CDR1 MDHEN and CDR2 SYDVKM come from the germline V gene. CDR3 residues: CASEPGQGLPQHF. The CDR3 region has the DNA TGTGCCAGCGAACCGGGACAGGGGCTGCCCCAGCATTTT.

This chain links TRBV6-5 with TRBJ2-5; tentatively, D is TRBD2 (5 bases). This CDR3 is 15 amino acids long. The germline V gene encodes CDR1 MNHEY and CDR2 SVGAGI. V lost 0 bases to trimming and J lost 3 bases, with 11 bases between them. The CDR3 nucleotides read TGTGCCAGCAGTTACTCCGGGGTTAACGAAGAGACCCAGTACTTC. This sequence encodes CASSYSGVNEETQYF.

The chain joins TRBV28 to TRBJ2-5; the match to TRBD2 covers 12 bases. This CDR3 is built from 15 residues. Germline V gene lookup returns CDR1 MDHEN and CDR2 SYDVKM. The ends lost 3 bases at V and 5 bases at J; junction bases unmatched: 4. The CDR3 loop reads CASSLTSGGGETQYF. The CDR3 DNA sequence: TGTGCCAGCAGTTTGACTAGCGGGGGAGGTGAGACCCAGTACTTC.

CDR3 residues: CASRHSGGLQETQYF. CDR3 DNA: TGTGCCAGCAGGCACAGCGGGGGGCTCCAAGAGACCCAGTACTTC. The V and J genes are TRBV6-5 and TRBJ2-5, with 9 bases lining up with TRBD2. The V and J ends lost 6 bases and 1 base, in that order; junction bases with no gene match: 6. Germline assignment: CDR1 MNHEY and CDR2 SVGAGI. The CDR3 length is 15 residues.